This T cell receptor beta chain was recorded in a study of CD8+CD57+ T cells in acquired aplastic anemia. Genomic DNA was employed as the template in profiling TCR beta VDJ and CDR3. Using its own MiXCR run on the reads, TCRdb lists one record per CDR3 protein. The sample lists about 160,000 distinct CDR3 sequences; 45% to 55% were seen once. Patients selected for sequencing had displayed CD8+CD57+ cell expansion by flow cytometry. This CDR3 contains 15 residues. Trimming took 0 bases from V and 4 from J, leaving 12 bases between them. Germline assignment: CDR1 LNHNV and CDR2 YYDKDF (reference sequence).

Material: sorted CD4+, CD8+, or CD8+CD57+ T cells (not recorded which) from PBMCs. This sequence originates from a human donor with aplastic anemia. The chain carries TRBV15 and TRBJ2-5; tentatively, D is TRBD1 or TRBD2 (5 bases each). The chain's CDR3 is CATSRDRGAIETQYF. In DNA form, the CDR3 reads TGTGCCACCAGCAGAGATAGAGGGGCCATAGAGACCCAGTACTTC.